This T cell receptor (beta chain) was recorded in a study of blood T cell repertoires in COVID-19. Study summary: COVID-19 samples from acute and convalescent phases originated in the United States, Italy and Spain. PBMCs, B-cell-depleted T cells, or T cells were the source of the cDNA or gDNA that made up the material.

Unmatched junction bases numbered 13, after V lost 3 bases and J lost 6 bases. The CDR3 totals 16 residues. CDR1 is SGHRS and CDR2 is YFSETQ in the germline V gene. In the authors' workflow: Reference gene primers were amplified, and this amplification served to estimate nucleated cell counts. The data were produced by immunoSEQ multiplex PCR, yet TCRdb's version contains in-frame clones alone and is incomplete. V, J and clone size are those of that table, while D and trimming were read from the DNA. The sample records about 70,000 clones, approximately 90% being singletons. Patients at the Seattle site were enrolled during active infection and followed longitudinally.

The chain couples TRBV5-1 to TRBJ2-3; TRBD1 agrees at 7 bases. Sequenced sample: peripheral blood. This sequence was found in a man aged 50-60 years with COVID-19, enrolled during active disease. CDR3 nucleotides: TGCGCCAGCAGCTCCTCGGTACAGGGGACCATGGATACGCAGTATTTT. It translates to CASSSSVQGTMDTQYF.